Listed below are T cell receptor beta chains from one sample, sequenced in a study of early T cells in non-severe SARS-CoV-2 infection. From the 5' RACE reads, TCRdb called clonotypes with MiXCR, one entry per CDR3 protein. Among 60,000 to 75,000 distinct CDR3 sequences listed, about an eighth were seen once. The starting material was whole blood, obtained at baseline. The receptors stem from an adult who was a healthcare worker with PCR-confirmed SARS-CoV-2 infection or an uninfected control (not recorded which). Both conserved end residues are part of each CDR3. A D gene is named only where the DNA matches it firmly. Rows give clone size only sometimes, using once, few, many, or a class for an expanded clone.

J gene | V gene | clone size | D gene | CDR3 protein | CDR3 DNA
TRBJ1-1 | TRBV9 | few | NA | CATVGNTEAFF | TGTGCCACAGTGGGGAACACTGAAGCTTTCTTT
TRBJ2-4 | TRBV3-1 | few | NA | CASSPWDARDIQYF | TGTGCCAGCAGCCCCTGGGACGCCCGGGACATTCAGTACTTC
TRBJ2-3 | TRBV5-1 | few | NA | CASTSGDTQYF | TGCGCCAGCACCAGCGGGGATACGCAGTATTTT
TRBJ1-1 | TRBV18 | NA | NA | CASSPPTGNTEAFF | TGTGCCAGCTCACCACCCACAGGGAACACTGAAGCTTTCTTT
TRBJ2-4 | TRBV10-3 | NA | NA | CAISEGGRNIQYF | TGTGCCATCAGTGAGGGGGGCCGAAACATTCAGTACTTC
TRBJ2-5 | TRBV9 | medium-sized | NA | CASSAEFRETQYF | TGTGCCAGCAGCGCGGAGTTTAGAGAGACCCAGTACTTC
TRBJ2-3 | TRBV24-1 | NA | TRBD1 | CATSDPRGTGNRDTQYF | TGTGCCACCAGTGATCCCCGCGGGACAGGGAATAGAGATACGCAGTATTTT
TRBJ2-7 | TRBV7-8 | NA | TRBD1 | CASSPYRDRTYEQYF | TGTGCCAGCAGCCCATACCGGGACAGGACCTACGAGCAGTACTTC
TRBJ2-7 | TRBV3-2 | NA | NA | CASSQVGDLSYEQYF | TGTGCCAGCAGCCAAGTAGGGGACTTATCCTACGAGCAGTACTTC
TRBJ2-5 | TRBV2 | NA | NA | CASSQDTTQETQYF | TGTGCCAGCAGTCAGGATACCACTCAAGAGACCCAGTACTTC
TRBJ2-1 | TRBV4-2 | NA | TRBD2 | CASSQDRGGLNEQFF | TGTGCCAGCAGCCAAGATCGGGGGGGCCTCAATGAGCAGTTCTTC
TRBJ1-6 | TRBV29-1 | few | NA | CSVDQGGRPNSPLHF | TGCAGCGTTGACCAGGGAGGGCGGCCCAATTCACCCCTCCACTTT
TRBJ2-7 | TRBV6-1 | many | TRBD1 | CASSETRFGTEYF | TGTGCCAGCAGTGAAACCCGCTTCGGGACAGAGTACTTC
TRBJ2-7 | TRBV28 | NA | TRBD1 | CASSMNRGAKQYF | TGTGCCAGCAGTATGAACAGGGGAGCCAAGCAGTACTTC
TRBJ2-3 | TRBV29-1 | NA | NA | CSVRGRSTDTQYF | TGCAGCGTGAGGGGCAGAAGCACAGATACGCAGTATTTT
TRBJ1-1 | TRBV11-2 | NA | NA | CASSLDSIAEAFF | TGTGCCAGCAGCTTAGATTCGATCGCTGAAGCTTTCTTT
TRBJ1-4 | TRBV5-1 | few | NA | CASSLGGSNEKLFF | TGCGCCAGCAGCTTGGGGGGGTCTAATGAAAAACTGTTTTTT
TRBJ2-7 | TRBV7-2 | few | TRBD2 | CASSQTASGRIYEQYF | TGTGCCAGCAGCCAGACAGCTAGCGGGAGGATATACGAGCAGTACTTC
TRBJ1-3 | TRBV6-6 | NA | NA | CASSYSRRNSGNTIYF | TGTGCCAGCAGTTACTCCCGGAGGAACTCTGGAAACACCATATATTTT
TRBJ2-7 | TRBV9 | many | TRBD1 | CASSEQGDSSYEQYF | TGTGCCAGCAGCGAGCAGGGGGACAGCTCCTACGAGCAGTACTTC
TRBJ2-1 | TRBV7-8 | few | TRBD2 | CASTERLAGEYNEQFF | TGTGCCAGCACCGAGAGACTAGCGGGAGAATACAATGAGCAGTTCTTC
TRBJ2-4 | TRBV11-2 | NA | NA | CASSFRFGATVAKNIQYF | TGTGCCAGCAGCTTCCGCTTTGGTGCCACCGTCGCTAAAAACATTCAGTACTTC
TRBJ2-5 | TRBV29-1 | NA | NA | CSVGRQETQYF | TGCAGCGTTGGCAGGCAAGAGACCCAGTACTTC
TRBJ2-2 | TRBV7-2 | NA | NA | CASSLGGRGRNTGELFF | TGTGCCAGCAGCTTAGGGGGTCGAGGGAGGAACACCGGGGAGCTGTTTTTT
TRBJ2-7 | TRBV20-1 | few | TRBD2 | CSAAGPLAGRDEQYF | TGCAGTGCTGCAGGACCTCTAGCGGGTAGGGACGAGCAGTACTTC
TRBJ2-5 | TRBV7-2 | NA | NA | CASSSTDLQETQYF | TGTGCCAGCAGCTCCACGGATCTACAAGAGACCCAGTACTTC